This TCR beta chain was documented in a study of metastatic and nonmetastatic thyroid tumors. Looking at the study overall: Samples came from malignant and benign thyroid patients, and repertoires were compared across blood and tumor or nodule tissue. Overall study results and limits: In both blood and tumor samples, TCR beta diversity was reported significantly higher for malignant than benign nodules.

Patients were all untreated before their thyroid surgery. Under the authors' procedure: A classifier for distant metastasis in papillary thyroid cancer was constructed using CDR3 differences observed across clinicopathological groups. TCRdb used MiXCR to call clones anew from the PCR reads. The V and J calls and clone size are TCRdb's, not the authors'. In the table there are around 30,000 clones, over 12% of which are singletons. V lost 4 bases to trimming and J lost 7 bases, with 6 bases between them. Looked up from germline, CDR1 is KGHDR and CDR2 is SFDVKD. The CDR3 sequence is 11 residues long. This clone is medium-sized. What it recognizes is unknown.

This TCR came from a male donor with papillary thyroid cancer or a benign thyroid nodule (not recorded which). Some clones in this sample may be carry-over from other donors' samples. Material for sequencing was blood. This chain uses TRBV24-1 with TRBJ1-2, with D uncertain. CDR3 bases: TGTGCCACCAGTGAAGAGGGTGGCTACACCTTC. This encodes CATSEEGGYTF.